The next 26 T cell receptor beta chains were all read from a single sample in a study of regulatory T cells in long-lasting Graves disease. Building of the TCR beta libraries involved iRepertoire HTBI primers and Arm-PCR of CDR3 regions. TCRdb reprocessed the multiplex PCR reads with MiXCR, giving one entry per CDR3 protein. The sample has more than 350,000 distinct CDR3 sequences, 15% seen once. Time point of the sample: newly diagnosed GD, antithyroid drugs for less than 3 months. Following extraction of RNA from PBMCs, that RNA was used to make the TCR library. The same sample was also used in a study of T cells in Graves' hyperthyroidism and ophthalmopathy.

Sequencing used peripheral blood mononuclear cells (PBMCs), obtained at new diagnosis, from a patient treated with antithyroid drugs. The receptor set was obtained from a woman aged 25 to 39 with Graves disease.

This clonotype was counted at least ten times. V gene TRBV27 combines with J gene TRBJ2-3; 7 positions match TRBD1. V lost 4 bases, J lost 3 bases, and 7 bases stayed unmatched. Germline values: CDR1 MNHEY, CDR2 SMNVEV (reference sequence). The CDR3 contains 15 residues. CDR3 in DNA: TGTGCCAGCAGTTACCGACAGGGTATTACAGATACGCAGTATTTT. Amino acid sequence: CASSYRQGITDTQYF.

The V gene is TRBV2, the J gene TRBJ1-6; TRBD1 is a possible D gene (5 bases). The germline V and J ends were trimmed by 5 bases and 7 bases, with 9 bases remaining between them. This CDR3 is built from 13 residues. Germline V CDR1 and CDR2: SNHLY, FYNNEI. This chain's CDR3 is CASSPYRNSPLHF. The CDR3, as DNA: TGTGCCAGCAGTCCATACAGGAATTCACCCCTCCACTTT.

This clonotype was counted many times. The chain's CDR3 is CASSHGSQDTQYF. The CDR3 region has the DNA TGTGCCAGCAGCCACGGCAGTCAAGATACGCAGTATTTT. This chain joins TRBV6-1 and TRBJ2-3; D uncertain. V was cut by 6 bases and J by 5 bases, with 12 bases left in between. This CDR3 spans 13 amino acids. Germline-derived CDR1 and CDR2 are MNHNS and SASEGT.

The CDR3 protein is CASRMPGDIQYF. CDR3 bases: TGTGCCAGCAGAATGCCAGGGGACATTCAGTACTTC. The V call is TRBV6-1, the J call TRBJ2-4, with D possibly matching TRBD1 (6 bases). Trimming took 6 bases from V and 8 from J, leaving 11 bases between them. The V gene's germline CDR1 is MNHNS and CDR2 SASEGT. The CDR3 is 12 residues long.

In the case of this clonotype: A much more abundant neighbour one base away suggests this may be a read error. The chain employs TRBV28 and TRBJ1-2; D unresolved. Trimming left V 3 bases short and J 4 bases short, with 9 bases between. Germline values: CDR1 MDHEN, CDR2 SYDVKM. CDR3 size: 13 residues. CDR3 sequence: CASSFGRGYGYTF. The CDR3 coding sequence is TGTGCCAGCAGTTTCGGCCGGGGCTATGGCTACACCTTC.

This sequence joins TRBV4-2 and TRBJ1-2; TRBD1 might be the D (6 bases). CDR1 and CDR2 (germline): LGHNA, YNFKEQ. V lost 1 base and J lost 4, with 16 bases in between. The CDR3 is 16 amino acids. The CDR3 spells CASSQAQGQAGYGYTF. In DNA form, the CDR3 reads TGTGCCAGCAGCCAAGCCCAGGGGCAAGCGGGCTATGGCTACACCTTC.

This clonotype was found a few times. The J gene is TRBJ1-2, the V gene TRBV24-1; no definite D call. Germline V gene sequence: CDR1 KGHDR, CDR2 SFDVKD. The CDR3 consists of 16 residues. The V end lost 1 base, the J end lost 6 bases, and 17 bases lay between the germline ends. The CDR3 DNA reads TGTGCCACCAGTGATTTCAGCACGGGAGGGAGGGATGGCTACACCTTC. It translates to CATSDFSTGGRDGYTF.

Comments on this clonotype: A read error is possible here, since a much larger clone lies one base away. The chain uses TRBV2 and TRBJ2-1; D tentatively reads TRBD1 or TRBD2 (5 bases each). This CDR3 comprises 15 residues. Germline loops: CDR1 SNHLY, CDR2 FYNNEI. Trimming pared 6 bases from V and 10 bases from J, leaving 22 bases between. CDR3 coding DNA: TGTGCCAGCAGCCCACCCCGGGACCTAACCTACGAGCAGTTCTTC. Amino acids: CASSPPRDLTYEQFF.

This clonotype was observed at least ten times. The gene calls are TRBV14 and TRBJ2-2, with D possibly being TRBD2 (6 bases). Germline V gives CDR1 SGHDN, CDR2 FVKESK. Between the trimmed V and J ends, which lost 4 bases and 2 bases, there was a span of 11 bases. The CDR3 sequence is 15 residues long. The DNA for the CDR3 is TGTGCCAGCAGCCCAGCTAGCGTCAACACCGGGGAGCTGTTTTTT. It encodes CASSPASVNTGELFF. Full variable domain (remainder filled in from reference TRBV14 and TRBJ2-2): EAGVTQFPSHSVIEKGQTVTLRCDPISGHDNLYWYRRVMGKEIKFLLHFVKESKQDESGMPNNRFLAERTGGTYSTLKVQPAELEDSGVYFCASSPASVNTGELFFGEGSRLTVL.

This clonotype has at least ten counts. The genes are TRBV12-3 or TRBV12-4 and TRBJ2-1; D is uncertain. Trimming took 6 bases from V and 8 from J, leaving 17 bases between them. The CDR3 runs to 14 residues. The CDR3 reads CASSPGLVADEQFF. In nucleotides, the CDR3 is TGTGCCAGCAGCCCCGGGCTCGTCGCCGATGAGCAGTTCTTC.

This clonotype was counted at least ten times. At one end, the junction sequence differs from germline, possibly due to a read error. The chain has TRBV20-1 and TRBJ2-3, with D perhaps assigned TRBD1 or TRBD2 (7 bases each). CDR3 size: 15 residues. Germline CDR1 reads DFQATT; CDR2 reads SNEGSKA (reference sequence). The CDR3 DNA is TGCAGTGCTAGCCCCTCTAACGGGGGGACAGAAACGCAGTATTTT. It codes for CSASPSNGGTETQYF.

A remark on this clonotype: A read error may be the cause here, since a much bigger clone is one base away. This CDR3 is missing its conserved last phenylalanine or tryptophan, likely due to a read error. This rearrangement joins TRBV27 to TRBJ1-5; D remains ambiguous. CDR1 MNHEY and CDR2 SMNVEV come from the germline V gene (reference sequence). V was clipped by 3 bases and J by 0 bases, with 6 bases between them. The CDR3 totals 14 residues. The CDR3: CASSLEPSNQPQHS. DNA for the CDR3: TGTGCCAGCAGTTTGGAACCTAGCAATCAGCCCCAGCATTCT.

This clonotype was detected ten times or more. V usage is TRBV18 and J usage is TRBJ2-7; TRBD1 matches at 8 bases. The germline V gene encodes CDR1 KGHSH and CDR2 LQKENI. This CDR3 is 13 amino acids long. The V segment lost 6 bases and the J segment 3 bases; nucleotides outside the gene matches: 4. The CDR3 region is CASSPDRVYEQYF. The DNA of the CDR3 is TGTGCCAGCTCGCCGGACAGGGTCTACGAGCAGTACTTC.

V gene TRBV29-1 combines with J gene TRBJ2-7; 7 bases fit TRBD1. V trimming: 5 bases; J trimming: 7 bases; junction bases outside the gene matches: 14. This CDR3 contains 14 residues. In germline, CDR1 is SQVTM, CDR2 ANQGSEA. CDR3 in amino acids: CSVRTRTGGGEQYF. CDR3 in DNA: TGCAGCGTTCGAACACGGACAGGTGGTGGGGAGCAGTACTTC.

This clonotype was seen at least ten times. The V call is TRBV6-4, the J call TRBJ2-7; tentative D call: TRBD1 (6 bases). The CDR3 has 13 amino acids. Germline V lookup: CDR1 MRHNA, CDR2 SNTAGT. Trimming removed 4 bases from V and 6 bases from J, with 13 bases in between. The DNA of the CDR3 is TGTGCCAGCAGTGCCTCCGAAGGGGGCGAGCAGTACTTC. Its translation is CASSASEGGEQYF.

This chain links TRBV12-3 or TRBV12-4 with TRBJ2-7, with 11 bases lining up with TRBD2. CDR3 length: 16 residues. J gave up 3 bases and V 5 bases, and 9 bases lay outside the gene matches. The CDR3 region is CASSPGTSGVDYEQYF. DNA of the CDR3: TGTGCCAGCAGTCCCGGGACTAGCGGAGTTGACTACGAGCAGTACTTC.

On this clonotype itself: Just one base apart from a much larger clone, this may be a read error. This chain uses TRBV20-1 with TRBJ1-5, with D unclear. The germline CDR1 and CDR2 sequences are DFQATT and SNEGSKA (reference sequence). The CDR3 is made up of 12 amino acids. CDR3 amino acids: CNVRDLNQPQHF. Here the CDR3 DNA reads TGCAATGTTCGAGACCTGAATCAGCCCCAGCATTTT.

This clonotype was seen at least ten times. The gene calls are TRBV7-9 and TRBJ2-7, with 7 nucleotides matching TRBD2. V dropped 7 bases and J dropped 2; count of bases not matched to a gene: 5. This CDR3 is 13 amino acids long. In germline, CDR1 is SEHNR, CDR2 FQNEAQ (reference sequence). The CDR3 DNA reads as TGTGCCAGCAACTGGGGGGGTACCTACGAGCAGTACTTC. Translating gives CASNWGGTYEQYF. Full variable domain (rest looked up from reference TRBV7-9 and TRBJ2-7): DTGVSQNPRHKITKRGQNVTFRCDPISEHNRLYWYRQTLGQGPEFLTYFQNEAQLEKSRLLSDRFSAERPKGSFSTLEIQRTEQGDSAMYLCASNWGGTYEQYFGPGTRLTVT.

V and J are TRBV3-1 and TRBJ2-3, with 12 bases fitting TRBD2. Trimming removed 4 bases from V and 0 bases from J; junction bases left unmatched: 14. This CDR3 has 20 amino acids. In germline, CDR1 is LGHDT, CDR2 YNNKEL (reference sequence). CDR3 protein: CASSRPSRTSGIPSTDTQYF. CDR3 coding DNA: TGTGCCAGCAGCCGCCCCTCCCGGACTAGCGGGATTCCAAGCACAGATACGCAGTATTTT.

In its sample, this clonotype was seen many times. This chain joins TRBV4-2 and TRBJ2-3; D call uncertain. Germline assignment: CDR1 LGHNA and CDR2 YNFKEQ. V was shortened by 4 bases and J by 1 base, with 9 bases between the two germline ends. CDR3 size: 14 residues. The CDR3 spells CASSPELGTDTQYF. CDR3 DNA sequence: TGTGCCAGCAGCCCCGAGTTAGGCACAGATACGCAGTATTTT.

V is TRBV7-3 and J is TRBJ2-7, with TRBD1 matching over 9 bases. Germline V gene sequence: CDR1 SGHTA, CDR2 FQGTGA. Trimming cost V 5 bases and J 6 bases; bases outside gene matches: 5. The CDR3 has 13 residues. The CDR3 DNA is TGTGCCAGCAGCCTCGGACAGGGGACCGAGCAGTACTTC. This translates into CASSLGQGTEQYF.

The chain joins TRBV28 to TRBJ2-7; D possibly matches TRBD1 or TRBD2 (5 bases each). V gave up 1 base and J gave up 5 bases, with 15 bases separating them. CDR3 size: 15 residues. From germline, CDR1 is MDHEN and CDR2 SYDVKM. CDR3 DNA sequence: TGTGCCAGCAGTTTATATAAGGGGAAGAGGGACGAGCAGTACTTC. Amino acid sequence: CASSLYKGKRDEQYF. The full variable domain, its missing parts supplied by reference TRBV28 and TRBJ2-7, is DVKVTQSSRYLVKRTGEKVFLECVQDMDHENMFWYRQDPGLGLRLIYFSYDVKMKEKGDIPEGYSVSREKKERFSLILESASTNQTSMYLCASSLYKGKRDEQYFGPGTRLTVT.

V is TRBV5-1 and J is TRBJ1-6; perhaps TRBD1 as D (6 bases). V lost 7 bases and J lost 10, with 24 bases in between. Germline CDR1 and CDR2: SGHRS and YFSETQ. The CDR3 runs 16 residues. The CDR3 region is CASGYGSTGTGSPLHF. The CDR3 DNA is TGCGCCAGCGGCTATGGCTCAACAGGGACGGGATCACCCCTCCACTTT.

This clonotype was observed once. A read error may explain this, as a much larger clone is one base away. In DNA, the CDR3 is TGTGCCAGCAGTTTAAAGTCCCGGGGGGATGAGCAGTACTTC. It translates to CASSLKSRGDEQYF. This chain uses TRBV12-3 or TRBV12-4 with TRBJ2-3; 7 bases agree with TRBD2. The J call is doubtful: the DNA matches TRBJ2-7 better. The CDR3 contains 14 residues.

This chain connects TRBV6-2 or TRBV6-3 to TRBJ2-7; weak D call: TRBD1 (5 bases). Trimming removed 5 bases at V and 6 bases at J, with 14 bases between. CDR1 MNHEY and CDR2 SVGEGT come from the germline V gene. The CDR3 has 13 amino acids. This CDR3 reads CASSELVGVEQYF. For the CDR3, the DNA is TGTGCCAGCAGTGAATTAGTAGGGGTCGAGCAGTACTTC.

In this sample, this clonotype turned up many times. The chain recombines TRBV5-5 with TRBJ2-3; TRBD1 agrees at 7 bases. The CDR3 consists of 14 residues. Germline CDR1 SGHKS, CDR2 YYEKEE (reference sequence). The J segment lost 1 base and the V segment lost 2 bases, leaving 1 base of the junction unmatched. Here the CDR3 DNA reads TGTGCCAGCAGCTTTGGGACAGGCACAGATACGCAGTATTTT. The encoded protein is CASSFGTGTDTQYF.